The next 4 T cell receptor beta chains were all read from a single sample in a study of cytomegalovirus exposure and HLA in healthy donors. The PCR used 60 Vbeta and 13 Jbeta primers. Clones were sequenced by immunoSEQ multiplex PCR, and TCRdb holds only the in-frame ones, with some missing. Of some 76,000 clones listed, roughly 76% were seen once; the top ten hold roughly an eighth. Material: PBMCs. These receptors were collected from a male donor in good health and CMV-seropositive.

This chain uses TRBV7-6 with TRBJ2-1, with 11 bases that match TRBD2. Per germline, CDR1 SGHVS and CDR2 FNYEAQ. Germline trimming cut 4 bases from V and 5 bases from J; bases unmatched to any gene: 4. CDR3 length: 15 residues. This CDR3 is CASSSGTSGNNEQFF. The CDR3 DNA is TGTGCCAGCAGCTCCGGGACTAGCGGAAACAATGAGCAGTTCTTC. The whole variable domain, remainder taken from reference TRBV7-6 and TRBJ2-1, is GAGVSQSPRYKVTKRGQDVALRCDPISGHVSLYWYRQALGQGPEFLTYFNYEAQQDKSGLPNDRFSAERPEGSISTLTIQRTEQRDSAMYRCASSSGTSGNNEQFFGPGTRLTVL.

The V gene is TRBV28, the J gene TRBJ2-7; 7 nucleotides line up with TRBD2. The CDR3 has 13 amino acids. The V gene's germline CDR1 is MDHEN and CDR2 SYDVKM. V gave up 8 bases and J gave up 3 bases; unmatched junction bases: 7. The CDR3 protein is CASPGPGGYEQYF. CDR3 nucleotides: TGTGCCAGCCCCGGCCCGGGGGGCTACGAGCAGTACTTC.

The CDR3 loop is CASSSPGTGDYNEQFF. DNA of the CDR3: TGTGCCAGCAGTTCCCCGGGGACAGGGGACTACAATGAGCAGTTCTTC. The rearrangement links TRBV27 to TRBJ2-1; 10 bases line up with TRBD1. The CDR3 extends over 16 amino acids. J was trimmed by 3 bases and V by 4 bases; bases with no gene match: 6. Germline V gene lookup returns CDR1 MNHEY and CDR2 SMNVEV (reference sequence).

J is TRBJ1-5 and V is TRBV2; 10 bases fit TRBD1. Germline V gives CDR1 SNHLY, CDR2 FYNNEI. V trimming: 6 bases; J trimming: 2 bases; junction bases outside the gene matches: 1. The CDR3 loop spans 14 amino acids. CDR3 bases: TGTGCCAGCAGCGGGACAGGGGGCAATCAGCCCCAGCATTTT. Amino acid sequence: CASSGTGGNQPQHF.